These T cell receptor beta chains were read from a single sample in a study of response to subunit inactivated influenza vaccine. TCRdb recomputed calls from the RT-PCR reads with MiXCR, one row per CDR3 protein. The table has about 500,000 distinct CDR3 sequences, about 15% seen once; the top ten hold 3% to 3.5%. This material consisted of CD4+ T cells sorted from PBMCs, taken less than 25 months after vaccination. The receptors stem from a man between 50 and 75 years old who received an inactivated influenza vaccine. CDR3s include the opening cysteine and the closing phenylalanine or tryptophan. D genes are given only for firm matches. Size values are once, few and many counts, or a class for expanded clones, and some rows have none.

CDR3 protein: CASSLVNRNSPLHF
CDR3 DNA: TGTGCCAGCAGTTTAGTCAACCGTAATTCACCCCTCCACTTT
J gene: TRBJ1-6
D gene: NA
V gene: TRBV12-3/TRBV12-4
clone size: few

CDR3 protein: CSARDDGMSTDTQYF
CDR3 DNA: TGCAGTGCTAGAGATGACGGAATGAGCACAGATACGCAGTATTTT
J gene: TRBJ2-3
D gene: NA
V gene: TRBV20-1
clone size: many

CDR3 protein: CASSATSGRTGNEQFF
CDR3 DNA: TGTGCCAGCAGCGCGACTAGCGGGAGAACGGGCAATGAGCAGTTCTTC
J gene: TRBJ2-1
D gene: TRBD2
V gene: TRBV9
clone size: few

CDR3 protein: CASRGSSTDTQYF
CDR3 DNA: TGCGCCAGCAGAGGTTCTAGCACAGATACGCAGTATTTT
J gene: TRBJ2-3
D gene: NA
V gene: TRBV4-3
clone size: NA

CDR3 protein: CASSRYQETQYF
CDR3 DNA: TGTGCCAGCAGTAGATACCAAGAGACCCAGTACTTC
J gene: TRBJ2-5
D gene: NA
V gene: TRBV14
clone size: many

CDR3 protein: CATSPSGTNYGYTF
CDR3 DNA: TGTGCCACCAGTCCCTCGGGTACTAACTATGGCTACACCTTC
J gene: TRBJ1-2
D gene: NA
V gene: TRBV24-1
clone size: few

CDR3 protein: CASSLYPLANEKLFF
CDR3 DNA: TGTGCCAGCAGCTTATATCCCTTGGCTAATGAAAAACTGTTTTTT
J gene: TRBJ1-4
D gene: NA
V gene: TRBV7-2
clone size: few

CDR3 protein: CASSQAEGQGQETQYF
CDR3 DNA: TGTGCCAGCAGCCAAGCCGAGGGACAGGGCCAAGAGACCCAGTACTTC
J gene: TRBJ2-5
D gene: TRBD1
V gene: TRBV4-2
clone size: NA

CDR3 protein: CASSRPGQGAYGYTF
CDR3 DNA: TGTGCCAGCAGCCGACCGGGACAGGGGGCGTATGGCTACACCTTC
J gene: TRBJ1-2
D gene: TRBD1
V gene: TRBV14
clone size: few

CDR3 protein: CASSGAGKSNYGYTF
CDR3 DNA: TGTGCCAGCAGTGGAGCAGGGAAGTCTAACTATGGCTACACCTTC
J gene: TRBJ1-2
D gene: NA
V gene: TRBV6-1
clone size: few

CDR3 protein: CASSPRVNSYTGELFF
CDR3 DNA: TGTGCCAGCTCACCACGCGTAAACAGCTACACCGGGGAGCTGTTTTTT
J gene: TRBJ2-2
D gene: NA
V gene: TRBV18
clone size: NA

CDR3 protein: CASRITWHRENQPQHF
CDR3 DNA: TGTGCCAGCAGAATCACCTGGCACAGGGAAAATCAGCCCCAGCATTTT
J gene: TRBJ1-5
D gene: NA
V gene: TRBV28
clone size: NA

CDR3 protein: CSASGQLAGVPNEQFF
CDR3 DNA: TGCAGTGCTAGCGGGCAACTAGCGGGAGTTCCCAATGAGCAGTTCTTC
J gene: TRBJ2-1
D gene: TRBD2
V gene: TRBV20-1
clone size: many

CDR3 protein: CASGPRAGQETQYF
CDR3 DNA: TGTGCCAGCGGACCCAGGGCAGGGCAAGAGACCCAGTACTTC
J gene: TRBJ2-5
D gene: NA
V gene: TRBV5-8
clone size: NA

CDR3 protein: CASSSEVRQPQHF
CDR3 DNA: TGTGCCAGCAGTTCTGAAGTACGCCAGCCCCAGCATTTT
J gene: TRBJ1-5
D gene: NA
V gene: TRBV12-3/TRBV12-4
clone size: NA

CDR3 protein: CASSHRDRGGGTQYF
CDR3 DNA: TGTGCCAGCAGTCACCGGGACAGGGGAGGAGGTACGCAGTATTTT
J gene: TRBJ2-3
D gene: TRBD1
V gene: TRBV12-3/TRBV12-4
clone size: NA

CDR3 protein: CSARKSQGGTDTQYF
CDR3 DNA: TGCAGTGCTAGAAAGTCCCAGGGGGGCACAGATACGCAGTATTTT
J gene: TRBJ2-3
D gene: TRBD1
V gene: TRBV20-1
clone size: NA

CDR3 protein: CASSQGGTVRSTDTQYF
CDR3 DNA: TGTGCCAGCAGCCAAGGTGGGACTGTCCGTAGCACAGATACGCAGTATTTT
J gene: TRBJ2-3
D gene: NA
V gene: TRBV3-1
clone size: NA

CDR3 protein: CASSPRNFARGGSGEQFF
CDR3 DNA: TGTGCCAGCAGCCCCCGAAACTTTGCGCGGGGGGGTTCGGGTGAGCAGTTCTTC
J gene: TRBJ2-1
D gene: TRBD2
V gene: TRBV11-2
clone size: NA

CDR3 protein: CAISEYMVVREGYNEQFF
CDR3 DNA: TGTGCCATCAGTGAGTATATGGTCGTGCGGGAGGGCTACAATGAGCAGTTCTTC
J gene: TRBJ2-1
D gene: TRBD2
V gene: TRBV10-3
clone size: few

CDR3 protein: CASSLDRLENTEAFF
CDR3 DNA: TGTGCCAGCAGCTTAGACCGACTAGAGAACACTGAAGCTTTCTTT
J gene: TRBJ1-1
D gene: NA
V gene: TRBV7-2
clone size: many

CDR3 protein: CASRSGTTNTGELFF
CDR3 DNA: TGCGCCAGCAGATCCGGGACGACGAACACCGGGGAGCTGTTTTTT
J gene: TRBJ2-2
D gene: NA
V gene: TRBV5-1
clone size: few